The source of this T cell receptor (beta chain) is a study of T cells after yellow fever vaccination. Whole-study findings and limits: CD4 and CD8 compartments shared a small share of clonotypes, likely from convergent recombination.

As for this clonotype: Its cognate antigen is unknown.

The authors made TCR cDNA by 5'RACE template switching, adding a universal primer site and UMIs. One entry per CDR3 protein, called by TCRdb with MiXCR from the 5' RACE reads. The sample lists approximately 510,000 distinct CDR3 sequences; 20% to 25% were seen once. CDR1 and CDR2 (germline): DFQATT, SNEGSKA (reference sequence). V lost 1 base and J 0 bases, leaving 14 bases between the germline ends. This CDR3 has 16 amino acids. The rearrangement uses TRBV20-1 and TRBJ2-3, with D maybe TRBD2 (6 bases). This receptor was identified in a man aged 18-30 years who received the YFV17D yellow fever vaccine. Sequenced material: PBMCs, taken roughly 20 days after the first yellow fever vaccination. CDR3 amino acids: CSARVPGLSSTDTQYF. CDR3 DNA: TGCAGTGCTAGAGTCCCGGGACTTTCTAGCACAGATACGCAGTATTTT.